These 2 T cell receptor beta chains originate from one sample sequenced in a study of blood T cell repertoires in COVID-19. Repertoires were generated with immunoSEQ multiplex PCR, while TCRdb's copy carries only in-frame clones and drops some. Among under 200,000 clones listed, approximately 80% were seen once. Sequenced material: PBMCs or T cells enriched from blood (not recorded which). The receptor source for this set is an older woman who had recovered from COVID-19.

This chain joins TRBV29-1 and TRBJ2-1; D call uncertain. Trimming took 6 bases from V and 5 from J, leaving 14 bases between them. Germline V lookup: CDR1 SQVTM, CDR2 ANQGSEA. The CDR3 sequence is 13 residues long. DNA for the CDR3: TGCAGCGTCCAACCTCTCCGGGACAATGAGCAGTTCTTC. It yields the protein CSVQPLRDNEQFF.

The CDR3 coding sequence is TGTGCCAGCAGTGAGGGACAGGGATTGAGCAATCAGCCCCAGCATTTT. Its protein product is CASSEGQGLSNQPQHF. The V and J genes are TRBV2 and TRBJ1-5; 9 positions agree with TRBD1. Germline V gives CDR1 SNHLY, CDR2 FYNNEI. V trimming: 3 bases; J trimming: 1 base; junction bases outside the gene matches: 4. This CDR3 spans 16 amino acids. Combining the CDR3 with reference TRBV2 and TRBJ1-5 gives the whole variable domain EPEVTQTPSHQVTQMGQEVILRCVPISNHLYFYWYRQILGQKVEFLVSFYNNEISEKSEIFDDQFSVERPDGSNFTLKIRSTKLEDSAMYFCASSEGQGLSNQPQHFGDGTRLSIL.